This T cell receptor beta chain stems from a study of regulatory T cells in long-lasting Graves disease. Construction of TCR beta libraries relied on iRepertoire HTBI primers and on Arm-PCR targeting CDR3 regions. TCRdb re-derived calls from the multiplex PCR reads in MiXCR, one entry per CDR3 protein. The table lists about 540,000 distinct CDR3 sequences, roughly 13% of them singletons. This clonotype was counted many times. Time point specified: newly diagnosed GD, antithyroid drugs for less than 3 months. There was RNA extracted from PBMCs, and the TCR library was made from it. An endocrinology unit in Xi'an, China, supplied the patients. V shed 0 bases and J shed 5 bases, with 11 bases lying between them. The CDR3 sequence is 15 residues long. CDR1 and CDR2 (germline): SGDLS, YYNGEE. The same data also went into a second study, on T cells in Graves' hyperthyroidism and ophthalmopathy. That publication notes: Exclusion of a patient resulted from uncontrolled infection, other autoimmune disease, pregnancy or lactation.

The receptor was derived from a man aged 25-45 years with Graves disease. The rearrangement joins TRBV9 to TRBJ2-2; D uncertain. The sequencing here drew on peripheral blood mononuclear cells (PBMCs), taken at new diagnosis, from a patient treated with antithyroid drugs. The CDR3 DNA sequence: TGTGCCAGCAGCGTAGAAAACAGTCGAACCGGGGAGCTGTTTTTT. It specifies CASSVENSRTGELFF. The full variable domain, completed using reference TRBV9 and TRBJ2-2, is DSGVTQTPKHLITATGQRVTLRCSPRSGDLSVYWYQQSLDQGLQFLIQYYNGEERAKGNILERFSAQQFPDLHSELNLSSLELGDSALYFCASSVENSRTGELFFGEGSRLTVL.